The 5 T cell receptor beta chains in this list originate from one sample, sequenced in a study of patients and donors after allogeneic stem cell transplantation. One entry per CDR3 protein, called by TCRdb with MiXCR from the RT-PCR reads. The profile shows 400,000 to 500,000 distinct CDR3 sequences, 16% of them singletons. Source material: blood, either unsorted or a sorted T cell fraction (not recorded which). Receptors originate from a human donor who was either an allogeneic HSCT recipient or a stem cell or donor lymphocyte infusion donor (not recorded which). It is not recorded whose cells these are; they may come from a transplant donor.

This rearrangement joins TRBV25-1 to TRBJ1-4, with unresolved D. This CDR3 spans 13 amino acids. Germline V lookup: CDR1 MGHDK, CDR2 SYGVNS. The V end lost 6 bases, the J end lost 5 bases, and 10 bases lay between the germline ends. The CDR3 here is CASRGPRNEKLFF. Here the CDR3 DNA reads TGTGCCAGCAGGGGCCCGAGGAATGAAAAACTGTTTTTT.

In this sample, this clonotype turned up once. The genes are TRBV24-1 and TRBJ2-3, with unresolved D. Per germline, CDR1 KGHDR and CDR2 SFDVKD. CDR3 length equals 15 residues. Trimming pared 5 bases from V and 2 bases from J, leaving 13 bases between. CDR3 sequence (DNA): TGTGCCACCAGTGTTTCAGAGAGGCCCACAGATACGCAGTATTTT. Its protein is CATSVSERPTDTQYF.

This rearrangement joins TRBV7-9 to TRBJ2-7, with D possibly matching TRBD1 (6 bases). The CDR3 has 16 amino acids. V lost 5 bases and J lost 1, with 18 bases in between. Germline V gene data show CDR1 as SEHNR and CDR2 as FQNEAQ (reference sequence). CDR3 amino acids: CASSPRARGYSYEQYF. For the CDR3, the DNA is TGTGCCAGCAGCCCCAGGGCCAGGGGATATTCCTACGAGCAGTACTTC.

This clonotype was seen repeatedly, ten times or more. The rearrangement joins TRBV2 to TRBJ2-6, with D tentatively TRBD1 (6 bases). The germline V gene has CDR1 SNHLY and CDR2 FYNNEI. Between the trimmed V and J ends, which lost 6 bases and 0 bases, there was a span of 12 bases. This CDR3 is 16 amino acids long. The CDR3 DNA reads TGTGCCAGCAGCCTCCTACAGGGCTCTGGGGCCAACGTCCTGACTTTC. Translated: CASSLLQGSGANVLTF. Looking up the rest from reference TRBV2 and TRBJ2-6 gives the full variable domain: EPEVTQTPSHQVTQMGQEVILRCVPISNHLYFYWYRQILGQKVEFLVSFYNNEISEKSEIFDDQFSVERPDGSNFTLKIRSTKLEDSAMYFCASSLLQGSGANVLTFGAGSRLTVL.

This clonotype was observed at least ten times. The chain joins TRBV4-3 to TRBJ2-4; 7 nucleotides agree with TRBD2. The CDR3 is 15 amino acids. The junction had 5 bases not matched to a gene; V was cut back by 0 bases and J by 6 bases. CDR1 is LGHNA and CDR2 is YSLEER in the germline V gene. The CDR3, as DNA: TGCGCCAGCAGCCAAGATCTAGGCGGGGGAAACATTCAGTACTTC. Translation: CASSQDLGGGNIQYF.